The source of this T cell receptor beta chain is a study of shared clonotypes between healthy human individuals. This clone showed up just once. CD45RO-negative CD8 cells positively selected for CCR7 made up the naive population, which excluded terminally differentiated effector memory CD45RA+ cells. This CDR3 region has 15 residues. Germline-derived CDR1 and CDR2 are MGHRA and YSYEKL. V trimming: 3 bases; J trimming: 0 bases; junction bases outside the gene matches: 3. Evenly divided among several immunoSEQ plates was the genomic DNA of each subset. Repertoires were generated with immunoSEQ multiplex PCR, while TCRdb's copy carries only in-frame clones and drops some. The sample holds about 1,900,000 clones, about 94% seen once.

The sequence was collected from a man aged 18 to 30 in good health. This chain links TRBV4-1 with TRBJ2-7; 9 positions match TRBD2. Material for sequencing was naive CD8+ T cells sorted from blood. In DNA, the CDR3 is TGCGCCAGCAGCCATGGACTAGCGAACTCCTACGAGCAGTACTTC. Encoded protein: CASSHGLANSYEQYF.